The rows below give T cell receptor beta chains drawn from one sample of a study of blood T cell repertoires in COVID-19. The table came from immunoSEQ multiplex PCR; TCRdb's copy has only in-frame clones and leaves some out. Here the sample spans over 130,000 clones, 76% being singletons. Sequencing used peripheral blood. The receptors originated from a woman over 75 with active or convalescent COVID-19. Both conserved end residues are part of each CDR3. D genes are given only for firm matches. A row's size may be missing; if present it is once, few, many or a size class.

v_call	clone_size	j_call	d_call	cdr3_nt	cdr3_aa
TRBV19	few	TRBJ1-1	TRBD1	TGTGCCAGTAGTTCCAGACAGGGGAGGCCCACTGAAGCTTTCTTT	CASSSRQGRPTEAFF
TRBV6-6	once	TRBJ1-2	NA	TGTGCCAGCAGTTACTCGATTCCAGGGATCTATGGCTACACCTTC	CASSYSIPGIYGYTF
TRBV14	NA	TRBJ2-5	NA	TGTGCCAGCAGCCAAGATGGTGCTGCCAGGACCCAGTACTTC	CASSQDGAARTQYF
TRBV5-1	NA	TRBJ2-3	TRBD1	TGCGCCAGCAGCGACGGGACAGCCTCCACAGATACGCAGTATTTT	CASSDGTASTDTQYF
TRBV9	NA	TRBJ1-6	TRBD1	TGTGCCAGCAGCCTTAGACAGGGGTGGGATTCACCCCTCCACTTT	CASSLRQGWDSPLHF
TRBV19	NA	TRBJ1-1	NA	TGTGCCAGTAGCCAGGGATCCATGAACACTGAAGCTTTCTTT	CASSQGSMNTEAFF
TRBV2	NA	TRBJ2-1	TRBD2	TGTGCCAGCAAGGAGCGGGGTGCGAACAATGAGCAGTTCTTC	CASKERGANNEQFF
TRBV2	NA	TRBJ1-1	TRBD1	TGTGCCAGCGGGACAGCTTCCAGGGGGACTGAAGCTTTCTTT	CASGTASRGTEAFF
TRBV4-2	NA	TRBJ1-1	TRBD1	TGTGCCAGCAGCCTCCGACAGGGGGGGGACACTGAAGCTTTCTTT	CASSLRQGGDTEAFF
TRBV28	NA	TRBJ2-3	NA	TGTGCCAGCAGTAAAATGGCGGGGCGAGATACGCAGTATTTT	CASSKMAGRDTQYF
TRBV5-1	NA	TRBJ1-6	TRBD1	TGCGCCAGCAGCTTGGCCGGACAGGGGGATTCACCCCTCCACTTT	CASSLAGQGDSPLHF
TRBV2	once	TRBJ2-3	TRBD1	TGTGCCAGCAGAGCCGACAGGGGGCCAGATACGCAGTATTTT	CASRADRGPDTQYF
TRBV19	NA	TRBJ2-3	TRBD1	TGTGCCAGTACCAACAGGGGGCGAACAGATACGCAGTATTTT	CASTNRGRTDTQYF
TRBV15	NA	TRBJ2-2	TRBD2	TGTGCCACCAGCAGAGCAAGCGGGGCCGGGGAGCTGTTTTTT	CATSRASGAGELFF
TRBV10-2	NA	TRBJ1-1	NA	TGCGCCAGCAGGACGGGGGAACTGGGAACTGAAGCTTTCTTT	CASRTGELGTEAFF
TRBV7-2	few	TRBJ1-2	TRBD1	TGTGCCAGCAGCCCGTCCCGACAGGGTGGAGGCTACACCTTC	CASSPSRQGGGYTF
TRBV7-2	NA	TRBJ2-1	TRBD2	TGTGCCAGCAGCACGGCGGGGGTGGTCGATGAGCAGTTCTTC	CASSTAGVVDEQFF
TRBV5-4	NA	TRBJ1-1	NA	TGTGCCAGCAGCTTAATAAAGGGGCTGAACACTGAAGCTTTCTTT	CASSLIKGLNTEAFF
TRBV18	NA	TRBJ1-3	NA	TGTGCCAGCTCACCGTTAGACACGTTCTCTGGAAACACCATATATTTT	CASSPLDTFSGNTIYF
TRBV9	once	TRBJ2-1	NA	TGTGCCAGCAGCGTAGAGGGGGGGACAAGCTCCTACAATGAGCAGTTCTTC	CASSVEGGTSSYNEQFF
TRBV2	once	TRBJ1-4	NA	TGTGCCAGCAGTGTTTCTGGTCCGAGTATAGTTGGAAAACTGTTTTTT	CASSVSGPSIVGKLFF
TRBV25-1	few	TRBJ1-2	TRBD1	TGTGCCAGCAGTGCGGACAGGTCTTCTTATGGCTACACCTTC	CASSADRSSYGYTF
TRBV5-1	once	TRBJ2-2	NA	TGCGCCAGCAGCTTGGTTGTAGGGAGGACCGGGGAGCTGTTTTTT	CASSLVVGRTGELFF
TRBV7-6	NA	TRBJ1-2	NA	TGTGCCAGCAGCTTAGTTAACGACAGGCTCTATGGCTACACCTTC	CASSLVNDRLYGYTF
TRBV5-1	once	TRBJ2-2	TRBD1	TGCGCCAGCAGCTCCGGGACAGTGAACACCGGGGAGCTGTTTTTT	CASSSGTVNTGELFF
TRBV6-5	NA	TRBJ1-2	TRBD1	TGTGCCAGCAGTTCCGGACAGGGGGCCTGGGGCTACACCTTC	CASSSGQGAWGYTF
TRBV11-2	NA	TRBJ2-5	NA	TGTGCCAGCAGCTTAGTCGCGGGGAGCCATCAAGAGACCCAGTACTTC	CASSLVAGSHQETQYF
TRBV23-1	NA	TRBJ1-2	TRBD1	TGCGCCAGCAGTCCCCGTGAGGGGGCAAGTGACTATGGCTACACCTTC	CASSPREGASDYGYTF
TRBV5-1	many	TRBJ1-1	TRBD1	TGCGCCAGCAGCCGACAGGGAATGAACACTGAAGCTTTCTTT	CASSRQGMNTEAFF
TRBV20-1	NA	TRBJ2-5	NA	TGCAGTGTTGCGGGCGGAGAGACCCAGTACTTC	CSVAGGETQYF
TRBV5-5	few	TRBJ1-4	NA	TGTGCCAGCAGCTTCCCCGGGACAACTAATGAAAAACTGTTTTTT	CASSFPGTTNEKLFF
TRBV5-6	NA	TRBJ1-5	NA	TGTGCCAGCAGCTCCTATCGGTATAGCAATCAGCCCCAGCATTTT	CASSSYRYSNQPQHF
TRBV4-1	few	TRBJ1-5	NA	TGCGCCAGCGGACAAAATAGCAATCAGCCCCAGCATTTT	CASGQNSNQPQHF
TRBV10-2	few	TRBJ2-7	NA	TGCGCCAGCTTCGAGGGAATGTCCTACGAGCAGTACTTC	CASFEGMSYEQYF
TRBV28	NA	TRBJ1-4	NA	TGTGCCAGCAGTTCGGGGGGAAGTCGAGAAAAACTGTTTTTT	CASSSGGSREKLFF
TRBV4-1	NA	TRBJ1-1	NA	TGCGCCAGCAGCCCAAGCAGGGCACAGGTGAACACTGAAGCTTTCTTT	CASSPSRAQVNTEAFF
TRBV5-4	NA	TRBJ1-2	NA	TGTGCCAGCAGCTTGGCAGGGATGCAGGGTGATGGCTACACCTTC	CASSLAGMQGDGYTF
TRBV28	NA	TRBJ2-7	TRBD1	TGTGCCAGCAGTTTTATAGGGACAGGGACGGGAGAGCAGTACTTC	CASSFIGTGTGEQYF
TRBV20-1	NA	TRBJ2-1	TRBD1	TGCAGTGCTAGTAGTTTACAGGGGGCGAATGAGCAGTTCTTC	CSASSLQGANEQFF
TRBV30	NA	TRBJ1-4	NA	TGTGCCTGGAGCCCCGGACTGATTGAAAAACTGTTTTTT	CAWSPGLIEKLFF
TRBV19	NA	TRBJ2-1	TRBD1	TGTGCCAGTAGTGGGGACAGCTGGTACAATGAGCAGTTCTTC	CASSGDSWYNEQFF
TRBV30	once	TRBJ1-2	TRBD1	TGTGCCTGGAGGGGGACAGGGGCCTATGGCTACACCTTC	CAWRGTGAYGYTF
TRBV6-5	few	TRBJ1-2	NA	TGTGCCAGCAGGGACAGAGGAATTAACTATGGCTACACCTTC	CASRDRGINYGYTF
TRBV12-3/TRBV12-4	few	TRBJ1-2	TRBD1	TGTGCCAGCAGTATAGGGGGCCATGGCTACACCTTC	CASSIGGHGYTF
TRBV18	once	TRBJ1-6	TRBD1	TGTGCCAGCTCACCAGTAGGACAGGGGAATTCACCCCTCCACTTT	CASSPVGQGNSPLHF
TRBV9	NA	TRBJ1-1	TRBD1	TGTGCCAGCAGCGTTACAGGGGGCACTGAAGCTTTCTTT	CASSVTGGTEAFF
TRBV12-3/TRBV12-4	NA	TRBJ1-1	TRBD1	TGTGCCAGCTCAACAGGGGTGACTGAAGCTTTCTTT	CASSTGVTEAFF
TRBV28	NA	TRBJ1-2	NA	TGTGCCAGCAGTTCAACCGGGAACTATGGCTACACCTTC	CASSSTGNYGYTF
TRBV27	NA	TRBJ1-5	NA	TGTGCCAGCTCGATGAAGAGCAGCAATCAGCCCCAGCATTTT	CASSMKSSNQPQHF
TRBV3-1/TRBV3-2	NA	TRBJ2-2	TRBD1	TGTGCCAGCAGCCGAGTCGGCCGGACAGGGGGTTTTCGGAACACCGGGGAGCTGTTTTTT	CASSRVGRTGGFRNTGELFF
TRBV11-2	few	TRBJ1-6	NA	TGTGCCAGCAGCGACAGGTCTCGTAATTCACCCCTCCACTTT	CASSDRSRNSPLHF
TRBV20-1	NA	TRBJ1-3	NA	TGCAGTGCTAGTCCGACAACGAGGGGAGGAGGAAACACCATATATTTT	CSASPTTRGGGNTIYF
TRBV29-1	NA	TRBJ1-2	NA	TGCAGCGTTGATTCAACCCCCCGCGCAGGTTCCAACTATGGCTACACCTTC	CSVDSTPRAGSNYGYTF
TRBV9	NA	TRBJ2-7	NA	TGTGCCAGCAGCGTAGAGGTCAGGCCGGTGTACGAGCAGTACTTC	CASSVEVRPVYEQYF